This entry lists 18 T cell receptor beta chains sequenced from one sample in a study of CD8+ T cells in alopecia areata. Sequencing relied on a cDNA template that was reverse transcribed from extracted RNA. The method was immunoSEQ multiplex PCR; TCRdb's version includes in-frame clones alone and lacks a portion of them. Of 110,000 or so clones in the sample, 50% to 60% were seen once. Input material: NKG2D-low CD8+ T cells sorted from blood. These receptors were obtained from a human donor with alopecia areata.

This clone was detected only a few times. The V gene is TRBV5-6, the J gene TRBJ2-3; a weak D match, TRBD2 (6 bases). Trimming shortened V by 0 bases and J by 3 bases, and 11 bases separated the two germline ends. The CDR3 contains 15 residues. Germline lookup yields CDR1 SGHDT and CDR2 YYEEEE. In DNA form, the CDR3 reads TGTGCCAGCAGCTTGGATGGCGGGATAACAGATACGCAGTATTTT. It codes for CASSLDGGITDTQYF.

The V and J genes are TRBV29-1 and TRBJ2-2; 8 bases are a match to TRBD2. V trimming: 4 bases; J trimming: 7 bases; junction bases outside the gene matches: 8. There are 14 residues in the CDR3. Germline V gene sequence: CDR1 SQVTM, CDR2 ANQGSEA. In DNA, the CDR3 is TGCAGCGTTGCGATAAGCGGGAGAATCGGGGAGCTGTTTTTT. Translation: CSVAISGRIGELFF.

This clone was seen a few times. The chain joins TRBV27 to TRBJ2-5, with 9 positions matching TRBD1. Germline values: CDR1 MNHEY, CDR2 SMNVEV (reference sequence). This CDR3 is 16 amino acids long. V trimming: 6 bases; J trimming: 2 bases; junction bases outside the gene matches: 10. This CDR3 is CASRHTGGASQETQYF. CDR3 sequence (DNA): TGTGCCAGCAGACATACAGGGGGCGCGAGTCAAGAGACCCAGTACTTC.

The CDR3 bases are TGTGCCAGCAGTTTAAGCGGGAGGGCCGCATACAATGAGCAGTTCTTC. Protein product: CASSLSGRAAYNEQFF. The V gene is TRBV27, the J gene TRBJ2-1; TRBD2 matches at 10 bases. V gave up 2 bases and J gave up 4 bases; unmatched junction bases: 5. CDR1 and CDR2 from the germline V gene are MNHEY and SMNVEV (reference sequence). The CDR3 length is 16 residues.

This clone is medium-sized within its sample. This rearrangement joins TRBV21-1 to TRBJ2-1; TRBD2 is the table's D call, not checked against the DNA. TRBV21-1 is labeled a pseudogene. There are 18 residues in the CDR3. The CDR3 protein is CASSGRGRGTRVYNEQFF. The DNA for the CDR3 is TGTGCCAGCAGCGGCCGGGGCCGGGGGACTAGGGTGTACAATGAGCAGTTCTTC.

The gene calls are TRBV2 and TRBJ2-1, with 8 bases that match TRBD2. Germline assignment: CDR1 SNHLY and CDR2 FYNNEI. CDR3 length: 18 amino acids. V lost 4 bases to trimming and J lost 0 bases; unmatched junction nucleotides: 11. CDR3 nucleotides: TGTGCCAGCAGTGGAGGTCTAGCGGGCCCTAGCTCCTACAATGAGCAGTTCTTC. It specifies CASSGGLAGPSSYNEQFF. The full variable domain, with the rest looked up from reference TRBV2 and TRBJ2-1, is EPEVTQTPSHQVTQMGQEVILRCVPISNHLYFYWYRQILGQKVEFLVSFYNNEISEKSEIFDDQFSVERPDGSNFTLKIRSTKLEDSAMYFCASSGGLAGPSSYNEQFFGPGTRLTVL.

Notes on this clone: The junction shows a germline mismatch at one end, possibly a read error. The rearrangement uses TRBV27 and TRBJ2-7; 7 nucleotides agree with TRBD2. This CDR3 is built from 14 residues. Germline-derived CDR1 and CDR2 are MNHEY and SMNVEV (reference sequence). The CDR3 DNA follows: TGTGCCAGCAGTCTATCCAGCGGGGACTACGAGCAGTACTTC. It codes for CASSLSSGDYEQYF.

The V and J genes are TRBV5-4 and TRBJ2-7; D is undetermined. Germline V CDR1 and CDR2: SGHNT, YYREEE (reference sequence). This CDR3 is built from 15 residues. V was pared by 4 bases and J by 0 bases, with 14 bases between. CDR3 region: CASSADRTSSYEQYF. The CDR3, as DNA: TGTGCCAGCAGCGCGGACCGCACGAGCTCCTACGAGCAGTACTTC.

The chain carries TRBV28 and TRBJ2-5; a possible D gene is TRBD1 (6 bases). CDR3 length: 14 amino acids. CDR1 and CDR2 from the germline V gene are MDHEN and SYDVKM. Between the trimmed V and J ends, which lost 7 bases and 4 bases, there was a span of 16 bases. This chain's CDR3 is CASKWAGEGETQYF. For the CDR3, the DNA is TGTGCCAGCAAGTGGGCAGGGGAAGGAGAGACCCAGTACTTC.

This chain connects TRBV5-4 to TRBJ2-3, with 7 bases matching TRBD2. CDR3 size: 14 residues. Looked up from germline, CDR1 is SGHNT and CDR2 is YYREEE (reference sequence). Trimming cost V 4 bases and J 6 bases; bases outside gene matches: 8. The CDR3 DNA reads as TGTGCCAGCAGCCTACGGACTAGGCATGATACGCAGTATTTT. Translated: CASSLRTRHDTQYF.

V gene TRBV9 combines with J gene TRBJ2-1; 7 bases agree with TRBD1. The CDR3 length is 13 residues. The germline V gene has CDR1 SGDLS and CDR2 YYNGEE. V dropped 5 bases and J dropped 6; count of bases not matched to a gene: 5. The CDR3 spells CASSMTGSNEQFF. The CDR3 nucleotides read TGTGCCAGCAGTATGACAGGGTCCAATGAGCAGTTCTTC.

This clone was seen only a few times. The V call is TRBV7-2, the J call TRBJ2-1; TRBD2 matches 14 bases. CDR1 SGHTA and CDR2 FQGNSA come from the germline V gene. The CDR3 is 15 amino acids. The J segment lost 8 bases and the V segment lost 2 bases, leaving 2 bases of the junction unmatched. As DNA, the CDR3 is TGTGCCAGCAGCTTAAGACTAGCGGGAGGGCATGAGCAGTTCTTC. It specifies CASSLRLAGGHEQFF.

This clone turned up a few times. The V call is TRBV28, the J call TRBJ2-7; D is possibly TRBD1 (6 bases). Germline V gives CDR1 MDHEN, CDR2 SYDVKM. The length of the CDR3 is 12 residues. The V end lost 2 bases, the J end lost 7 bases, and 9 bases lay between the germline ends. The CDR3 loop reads CASSLRQGEQYF. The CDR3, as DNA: TGTGCCAGCAGTTTAAGGCAGGGGGAGCAGTACTTC. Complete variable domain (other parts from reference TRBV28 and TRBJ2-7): DVKVTQSSRYLVKRTGEKVFLECVQDMDHENMFWYRQDPGLGLRLIYFSYDVKMKEKGDIPEGYSVSREKKERFSLILESASTNQTSMYLCASSLRQGEQYFGPGTRLTVT.

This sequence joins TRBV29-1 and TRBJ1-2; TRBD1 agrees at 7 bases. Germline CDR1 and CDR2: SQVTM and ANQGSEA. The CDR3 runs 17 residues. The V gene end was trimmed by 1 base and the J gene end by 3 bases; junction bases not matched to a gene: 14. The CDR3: CSVEGESGTETYYGYTF. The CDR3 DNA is TGCAGCGTTGAAGGGGAATCCGGGACAGAAACGTACTATGGCTACACCTTC. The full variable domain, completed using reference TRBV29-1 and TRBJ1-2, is SAVISQKPSRDICQRGTSLTIQCQVDSQVTMMFWYRQQPGQSLTLIATANQGSEATYESGFVIDKFPISRPNLTFSTLTVSNMSPEDSSIYLCSVEGESGTETYYGYTFGSGTRLTVV.

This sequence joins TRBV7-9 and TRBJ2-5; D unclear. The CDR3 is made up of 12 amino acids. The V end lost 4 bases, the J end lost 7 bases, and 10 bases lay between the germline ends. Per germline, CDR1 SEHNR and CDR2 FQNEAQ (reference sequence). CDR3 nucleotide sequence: TGTGCCAGCAGCTCGTCTTTCGGGACCCAGTACTTC. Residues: CASSSSFGTQYF.

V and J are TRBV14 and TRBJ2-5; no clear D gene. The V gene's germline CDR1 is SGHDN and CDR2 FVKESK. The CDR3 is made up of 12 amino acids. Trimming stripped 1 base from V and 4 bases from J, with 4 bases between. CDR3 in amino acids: CASSQVGETQYF. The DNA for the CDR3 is TGTGCCAGCAGCCAAGTCGGAGAGACCCAGTACTTC.

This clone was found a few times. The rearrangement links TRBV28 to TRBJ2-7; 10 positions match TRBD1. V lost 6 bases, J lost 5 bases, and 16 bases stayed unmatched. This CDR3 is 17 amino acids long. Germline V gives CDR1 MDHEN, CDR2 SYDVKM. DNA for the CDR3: TGTGCCAGCAGCTACCGGGGACAGGGGATTTCCACTAACGAGCAGTACTTC. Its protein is CASSYRGQGISTNEQYF.

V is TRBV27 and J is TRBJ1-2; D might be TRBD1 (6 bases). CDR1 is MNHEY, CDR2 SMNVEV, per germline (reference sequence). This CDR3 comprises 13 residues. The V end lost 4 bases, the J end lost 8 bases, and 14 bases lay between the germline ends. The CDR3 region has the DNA TGTGCCAGCAGTTCCTACAGGGAAAACGGCTACACCTTC. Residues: CASSSYRENGYTF.